This TCR beta chain is from a study of identical twins. Template switching supplied a universal primer site; unique molecular identifiers were carried on the cDNA. Using its own MiXCR run on the 5' RACE reads, TCRdb lists one record per CDR3 protein. Of approximately 1.8 million distinct CDR3 sequences in the sample, less than 35% were seen once. The sequence was obtained from a newborn girl in good health. Material for sequencing was cord blood.

CDR3 loop: CSTGTVTDTQYF. The CDR3, as DNA: TGCAGCACCGGGACAGTCACAGATACGCAGTATTTT. This chain links TRBV29-1 with TRBJ2-3, with TRBD1 matching 7 bases. This CDR3 contains 12 residues. The junction had 4 bases not matched to a gene; V was cut back by 8 bases and J by 2 bases. Germline CDR1 and CDR2: SQVTM and ANQGSEA.